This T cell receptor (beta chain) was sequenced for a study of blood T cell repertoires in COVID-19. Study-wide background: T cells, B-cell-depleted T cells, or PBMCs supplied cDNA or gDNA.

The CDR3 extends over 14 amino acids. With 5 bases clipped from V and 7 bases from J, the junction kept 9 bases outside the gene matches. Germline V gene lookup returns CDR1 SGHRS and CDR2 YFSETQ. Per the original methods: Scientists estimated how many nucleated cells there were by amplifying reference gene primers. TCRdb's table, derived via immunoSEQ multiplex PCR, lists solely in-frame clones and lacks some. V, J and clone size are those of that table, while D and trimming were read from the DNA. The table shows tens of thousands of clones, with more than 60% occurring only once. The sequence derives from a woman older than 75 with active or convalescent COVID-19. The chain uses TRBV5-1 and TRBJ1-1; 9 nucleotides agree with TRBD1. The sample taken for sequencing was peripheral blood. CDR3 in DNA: TGCGCCAGCAGAATCCTACAGGGGGCTGGTGAAGCTTTCTTT. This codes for CASRILQGAGEAFF.